This is a list of T cell receptor beta chains from one sample in a study of blood T cell repertoires in COVID-19. TCRdb keeps only in-frame clones here, not all; method: immunoSEQ multiplex PCR. Of about 250,000 clones listed, almost 85% are singletons. Input material: PBMCs or T cells enriched from blood (not recorded which). These receptors were taken from a woman between 45 and 60 years old with acute COVID-19. Each CDR3 is given with its conserved first and last residue. Fields, in order: CDR3 length, D gene, V gene, clone size, J gene, CDR3 DNA, CDR3 protein. D genes are given only for firm matches. The size field is filled for only some rows; it gives once, few, many or a size class.

13	.	TRBV28	.	TRBJ1-2	TGTGCCAGCAGAGCCACAGGGAACTATGGCTACACCTTC	CASRATGNYGYTF
13	.	TRBV12-3/TRBV12-4	.	TRBJ2-7	TGTGCCAGCAGACTCAAGGGGCGACGGGAGCAGTACTTC	CASRLKGRREQYF
14	.	TRBV6-5	few	TRBJ2-7	TGTGCCAGCAGTTACCGGGCAGGGACCTACGAGCAGTACTTC	CASSYRAGTYEQYF
13	TRBD1	TRBV6-5	.	TRBJ1-6	TGTGCCGGTGCGACAGGGGTTAATTCACCCCTCCACTTT	CAGATGVNSPLHF
13	.	TRBV4-3	.	TRBJ2-1	TGCGCCAGCAGCCAAGATTACAGAAATGAGCAGTTCTTC	CASSQDYRNEQFF
14	.	TRBV5-1	.	TRBJ1-6	TGCGCCAGCAGCTTGGTTGCGGATAATTCACCCCTCCACTTT	CASSLVADNSPLHF
11	.	TRBV20-1	.	TRBJ2-5	TGCAGTGCCCTCGTTCAAGAGACCCAGTACTTC	CSALVQETQYF
15	TRBD1	TRBV6-6	.	TRBJ1-5	TGTGCCAGCAGTCCACAGGGGAGGAGCAATCAGCCCCAGCATTTT	CASSPQGRSNQPQHF
13	.	TRBV7-2	.	TRBJ1-6	TGTGCCAGCAGCCGGGGCGAGGGGAGGCCCCTCCACTTT	CASSRGEGRPLHF
15	.	TRBV7-9	.	TRBJ2-7	TGTGCCAGCAGCTTCTGGGCAGCCCAATCCTACGAGCAGTACTTC	CASSFWAAQSYEQYF
19	TRBD1	TRBV18	.	TRBJ1-6	TGTGCCAGCTCACCGACGCAGGGGGCGCTTCCCTCGCCTAATTCACCCCTCCACTTT	CASSPTQGALPSPNSPLHF
15	TRBD2	TRBV9	many	TRBJ2-1	TGTGCCAGCAGCTCCGCGGGGGGACTATACAATGAGCAGTTCTTC	CASSSAGGLYNEQFF
13	.	TRBV9	.	TRBJ1-2	TGTGCCAGCAGCGAAGGAGGCTTCTATGGCTACACCTTC	CASSEGGFYGYTF
14	TRBD1	TRBV5-6	.	TRBJ1-5	TGTGCCAGCAGCTTGACTTCAGGGGGACAGCCCCAGCATTTT	CASSLTSGGQPQHF
16	TRBD2	TRBV30	few	TRBJ2-5	TGTGCCTGGAGTGTACTGACTAGCGCGGCCCAAGAGACCCAGTACTTC	CAWSVLTSAAQETQYF
13	TRBD1	TRBV30	.	TRBJ1-2	TGTGCCTGGATCGGACAGGGTGTCTATGGCTACACCTTC	CAWIGQGVYGYTF
14	.	TRBV27	.	TRBJ1-2	TGTGCCAGCAGCTCTCGGGAGGGGTACTATGGCTACACCTTC	CASSSREGYYGYTF
14	.	TRBV5-6	.	TRBJ1-1	TGTGCCAGCAGCTTCAGGGGCCTGAACACTGAAGCTTTCTTT	CASSFRGLNTEAFF
16	.	TRBV7-7	.	TRBJ2-7	TGTGCCAGCAGCAGGGGTGGAGGGGGCGCGGATTACGAGCAGTACTTC	CASSRGGGGADYEQYF
12	.	TRBV11-2	.	TRBJ2-7	TGTGCCAGCAGCCCAAATTCCTACGAGCAGTACTTC	CASSPNSYEQYF
13	.	TRBV7-8	.	TRBJ1-5	TGTGCCAGCAGCCGCGGCGGGAATCAGCCCCAGCATTTT	CASSRGGNQPQHF
16	.	TRBV9	.	TRBJ1-2	TGTGCCAGCAGCCCCCGGACAGCCCCCACTAACTATGGCTACACCTTC	CASSPRTAPTNYGYTF
15	TRBD1	TRBV6-5	.	TRBJ1-5	TGTGCCAGCAGCTACGGCCAGGGGGACAATCAGCCCCAGCATTTT	CASSYGQGDNQPQHF
15	TRBD2	TRBV4-1	.	TRBJ2-5	TGCGCCAGCAGCCAAGATGGCGGGGGGCAAGAGACCCAGTACTTC	CASSQDGGGQETQYF
13	.	TRBV27	.	TRBJ1-1	TGTGCCAGCAGGGCCAACCTGAACACTGAAGCTTTCTTT	CASRANLNTEAFF
10	.	TRBV7-2	.	TRBJ1-1	TGTGCCAGCAGCCTTAAGGGGGCTTTCTTT	CASSLKGAFF
13	.	TRBV6-2/TRBV6-3	once	TRBJ2-1	TGTGCCAGCAGTTACAGGAGACCCAATGAGCAGTTCTTC	CASSYRRPNEQFF
16	TRBD2	TRBV6-2/TRBV6-3	.	TRBJ2-7	TGTGCCAGCAGTTCCACATCACTAGCGGGGACCTACGAGCAGTACTTC	CASSSTSLAGTYEQYF
19	.	TRBV7-2	.	TRBJ1-1	TGTGCCAGCAGCTTAGTCAGTTTCTCTCCGGCAGGGCCGAACACTGAAGCTTTCTTT	CASSLVSFSPAGPNTEAFF
15	.	TRBV29-1	.	TRBJ1-4	TGCAGCGTTGCATATGGCGGGCGACCCGATGAAAAACTGTTTTTT	CSVAYGGRPDEKLFF
14	.	TRBV27	once	TRBJ2-7	TGTGCCAGCAGTTCAATCCCGGGTACCCTCGAGCAGTACTTC	CASSSIPGTLEQYF
16	.	TRBV18	.	TRBJ1-2	TGTGCCAGCTCACCACCGACGAAGCCTTCCGGGTATGGCTACACCTTC	CASSPPTKPSGYGYTF
13	TRBD1	TRBV27	.	TRBJ1-2	TGTGCCAGCAGTTTCCACAGACAGGGTGGCTACACCTTC	CASSFHRQGGYTF
18	.	TRBV6-2/TRBV6-3	.	TRBJ1-6	TGTGCCAGCAGTTACCGCGACAGCCAGGCTGGTGAGAATTCACCCCTCCACTTT	CASSYRDSQAGENSPLHF
15	TRBD2	TRBV11-2	many	TRBJ2-2	TGTGCCAGCAGTGAACGGGGGGTGAACACCGGGGAGCTGTTTTTT	CASSERGVNTGELFF
14	.	TRBV4-3	.	TRBJ1-2	TGCGCCAGCAGCCAAGAGGTGACAGTATATGGCTACACCTTC	CASSQEVTVYGYTF
15	.	TRBV11-3	.	TRBJ2-3	TGTGCCAGCAGCTTAATAGGAGGGGTGTCAGATACGCAGTATTTT	CASSLIGGVSDTQYF
16	TRBD1	TRBV27	.	TRBJ1-1	TGTGCCAGCAGTTTCCGCGACAGGGGGGTGAACACTGAAGCTTTCTTT	CASSFRDRGVNTEAFF
16	TRBD2	TRBV29-1	.	TRBJ2-2	TGCAGCGTTGGGCCCGGGGGGGCACATGGCACCGGGGAGCTGTTTTTT	CSVGPGGAHGTGELFF
13	.	TRBV7-8	.	TRBJ1-1	TGTGCCAGCAGCTTAGAATCCGGGTTTGGGGCTTTCTTT	CASSLESGFGAFF
14	TRBD1	TRBV11-2	.	TRBJ1-2	TGTGCCAGCAGCTTAGCAGGGGGTTTGAGTGGCTACACCTTC	CASSLAGGLSGYTF
15	TRBD1	TRBV5-5	few	TRBJ2-2	TGTGCCAGCAGCCCCAGGACAGGACGCGCCGGGGAGCTGTTTTTT	CASSPRTGRAGELFF
15	TRBD1	TRBV18	.	TRBJ1-6	TGTGCCAGCTCACCAGTGGGGACAGGCGGTTCACCCCTCCACTTT	CASSPVGTGGSPLHF
14	TRBD1	TRBV2	.	TRBJ1-5	TGTGCCAGCAGTCTTAGACAGGGAGACCAGCCCCAGCATTTT	CASSLRQGDQPQHF
15	.	TRBV5-4	.	TRBJ1-1	TGTGCCAGCAGTACCAGGAGAGACGGGAGCACTGAAGCTTTCTTT	CASSTRRDGSTEAFF
14	.	TRBV7-9	once	TRBJ1-2	TGTGCCAGCAGCTTAGCACAGTTTAACTATGGCTACACCTTC	CASSLAQFNYGYTF
17	.	TRBV5-6	.	TRBJ1-6	TGTGCCAGCAGCTCGCGGGCGGAACCTCCCTATAATTCACCCCTCCACTTT	CASSSRAEPPYNSPLHF
14	.	TRBV6-5	.	TRBJ1-2	TGTGCCAGCAGTTACAAGGGGGCTAACTATGGCTACACCTTC	CASSYKGANYGYTF